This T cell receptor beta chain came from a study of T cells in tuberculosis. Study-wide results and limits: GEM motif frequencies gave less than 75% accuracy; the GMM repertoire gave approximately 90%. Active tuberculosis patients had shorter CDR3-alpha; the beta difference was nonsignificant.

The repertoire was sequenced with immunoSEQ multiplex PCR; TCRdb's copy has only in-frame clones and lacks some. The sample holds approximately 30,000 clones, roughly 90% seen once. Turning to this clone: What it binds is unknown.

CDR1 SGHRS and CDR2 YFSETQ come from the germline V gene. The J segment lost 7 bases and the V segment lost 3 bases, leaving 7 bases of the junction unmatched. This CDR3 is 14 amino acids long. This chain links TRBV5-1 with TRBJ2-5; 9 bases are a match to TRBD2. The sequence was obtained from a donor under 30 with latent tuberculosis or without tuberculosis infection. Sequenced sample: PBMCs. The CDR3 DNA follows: TGCGCCAGCAGCTCCGCTAGCGGGGTAGGGACCCAGTACTTC. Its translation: CASSSASGVGTQYF.